Included here is one TCR beta chain sequence, with context. Its cognate antigen is unknown. Being one base from a much bigger clone, this may be a read error. This sample is drawn from a study of T cells in Graves' hyperthyroidism and ophthalmopathy. V lost 6 bases and J 6 bases, leaving 18 bases between the germline ends. There are 15 residues in the CDR3. CDR1 and CDR2 (germline): MNHNY, SVGAGI (reference sequence). General study findings and limits: Stable hyperthyroidism was told apart from ophthalmopathy by a model built on 13 V-J features.

Authors of the study amplified TCR beta CDR3 regions from RNA transcripts. With the HTBI primer set, the TCR CDR3 went through a first round of RT-PCR. TCRdb itself ran the multiplex PCR reads through MiXCR, one entry per CDR3 protein. The table shows over 700,000 distinct CDR3 sequences, with roughly 37% occurring only once. The V and J genes are TRBV6-6 and TRBJ1-5, with D tentatively TRBD1 (6 bases). This clonotype was obtained from a man aged 18 to 30 with Graves' hyperthyroidism. The sequenced material came from blood. Here the CDR3 DNA reads TGTGCCAGCAGCGGAGGCCGGACAGTCGTTCAGCCCCAGCATTTT. It codes for CASSGGRTVVQPQHF.